A selection of T cell receptor beta chains follows, all from one sample in a study of shared clonotypes between healthy human individuals. Only in-frame clones appear in the TCRdb table, and some are missing; sequencing was by immunoSEQ multiplex PCR. The profile shows some 2.1 million clones, 85% to 95% of them singletons. What was sequenced was naive CD8+ T cells sorted from blood. These receptors were obtained from a young man in good health. CDR3s include the opening cysteine and the closing phenylalanine or tryptophan.

j_call v_call cdr3_aa
TRBJ2-5 TRBV7-9 CASSFGGVETQYF
TRBJ2-7 TRBV6-5 CASSYGTGTSYEQYF
TRBJ2-7 TRBV10-2 CASSTYGGYEQYF
TRBJ2-7 TRBV4-1 CASSQRRDSPYEQYF
TRBJ2-7 TRBV6-5 CASSYGFEQYF
TRBJ1-3 TRBV27 CASSLSVGAGNTIYF
TRBJ2-5 TRBV5-4 CASSLEGSGRQETQYF
TRBJ2-7 TRBV6-5 CASSTGSSYEQYF
TRBJ2-5 TRBV7-9 CASSFLAGGLETQYF
TRBJ2-7 TRBV5-4 CASSFLGYEQYF
TRBJ1-6 TRBV7-2 CASSSGQSSFSPLHF
TRBJ2-1 TRBV11-3 CASSLAPGSYNEQFF
TRBJ1-2 TRBV27 CASSLFAGADGYTF
TRBJ2-3 TRBV19 CASSILSADTQYF
TRBJ2-7 TRBV5-6 CASSLLWGGEQYF
TRBJ2-1 TRBV7-9 CASSLGGLDYEQFF
TRBJ1-4 TRBV9 CASSLGTASNEKLFF
TRBJ1-1 TRBV18 CASSRADTEAFF
TRBJ2-1 TRBV12-5 CASGFAGDNEQFF
TRBJ2-7 TRBV6-1 CASSESQTSWTSRYF
TRBJ2-2 TRBV11-2 CASSYDLVGELFF
TRBJ1-3 TRBV6-5 CASSYGTGTGNTIYF
TRBJ1-3 TRBV10-2 CASSKQEFSGNTIYF
TRBJ2-6 TRBV7-2 CASSGILWDSSGANVLTF
TRBJ1-6 TRBV6-4 CASSDQFGSPLHF
TRBJ2-5 TRBV4-3 CASSQDPGHAETQYF
TRBJ2-1 TRBV5-1 CASSLETGTANEQFF
TRBJ2-5 TRBV5-1 CASSFRGGQQETQYF
TRBJ2-1 TRBV11-3 CASSFRTDDEQFF
TRBJ2-5 TRBV7-6 CASSPNKYQETQYF
TRBJ1-5 TRBV4-1 CASSQGIGVQPQHF
TRBJ1-1 TRBV7-9 CASSFMLSTEAFF
TRBJ2-4 TRBV7-9 CASSFTGYGKNIQYF
TRBJ2-5 TRBV30 CAWSPWREWGETQYF
TRBJ2-7 TRBV5-5 CASSFFPEYEQYF
TRBJ2-1 TRBV4-1 CASSQTPGTYNEQFF
TRBJ1-5 TRBV6-5 CASRRDGNSNQPQHF
TRBJ2-1 TRBV10-2 CASSEDTYNEQFF
TRBJ1-4 TRBV28 CASSLMGAGEKLFF
TRBJ2-7 TRBV7-2 CASSLGGGPYEQYF
TRBJ1-4 TRBV7-9 CASSPITNEKLFF
TRBJ2-7 TRBV5-6 CASSFGTGSYEQYF